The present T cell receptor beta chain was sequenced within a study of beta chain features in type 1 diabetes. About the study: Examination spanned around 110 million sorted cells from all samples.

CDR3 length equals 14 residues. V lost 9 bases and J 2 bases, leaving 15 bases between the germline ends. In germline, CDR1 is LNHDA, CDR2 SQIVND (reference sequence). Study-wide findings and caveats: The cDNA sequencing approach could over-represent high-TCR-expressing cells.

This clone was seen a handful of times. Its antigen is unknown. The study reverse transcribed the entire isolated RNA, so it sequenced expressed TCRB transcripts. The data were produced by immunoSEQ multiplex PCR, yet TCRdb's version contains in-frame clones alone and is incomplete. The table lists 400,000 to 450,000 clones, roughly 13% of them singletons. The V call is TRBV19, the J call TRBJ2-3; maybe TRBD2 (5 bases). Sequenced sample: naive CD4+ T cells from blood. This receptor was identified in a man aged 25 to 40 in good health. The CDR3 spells CASSQAEYTDTQYF. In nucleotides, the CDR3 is TGTGCCAGCAGCCAAGCGGAATACACAGATACGCAGTATTTT.